This T cell receptor beta chain was documented in a study of blood T cell repertoires in COVID-19. Per the authors' pipeline: Reference gene primer amplification gave estimated nucleated cell counts. Data came from immunoSEQ multiplex PCR; TCRdb stores just in-frame clones and leaves some out. V and J calls and clone size follow that table, whereas D and trimming were derived from the DNA. This repertoire shows more than 85,000 clones, about 87% found once; its top ten account for about 1%. The CDR3 consists of 15 residues. From germline, CDR1 is SGHTA and CDR2 FQGNSA. Losses at the gene ends were 3 bases for V and 7 bases for J; bases not matched to a gene: 7.

Source material: peripheral blood. The chain uses TRBV7-2 and TRBJ1-2; TRBD1 aligns across 11 bases. The clonotype originates from a human donor in a cohort sampled during active COVID-19. This chain's CDR3 is CASSLDRGPGGGYTF. CDR3 in DNA: TGTGCCAGCAGCTTGGACAGGGGGCCTGGTGGTGGCTACACCTTC.